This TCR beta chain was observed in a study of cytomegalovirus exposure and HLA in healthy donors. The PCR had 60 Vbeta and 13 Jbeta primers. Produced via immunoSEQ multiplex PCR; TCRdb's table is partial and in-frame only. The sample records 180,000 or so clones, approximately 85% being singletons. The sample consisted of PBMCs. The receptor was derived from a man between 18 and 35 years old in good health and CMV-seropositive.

In nucleotides, the CDR3 is TGTGCCAGCAGCAAAGGACAGGACCTGCAAGAGACCCAGTACTTC. It translates to CASSKGQDLQETQYF. The gene calls are TRBV7-7 and TRBJ2-5; 7 bases fit TRBD1. This CDR3 comprises 15 residues. Per germline, CDR1 SSHAT and CDR2 FNYEAQ (reference sequence). J gave up 2 bases and V 5 bases, and 8 bases lay outside the gene matches. Variable domain in full (rest from reference TRBV7-7 and TRBJ2-5): GAGVSQSPRYKVTKRGQDVTLRCDPISSHATLYWYQQALGQGPEFLTYFNYEAQPDKSGLPSDRFSAERPEGSISTLTIQRTEQRDSAMYRCASSKGQDLQETQYFGPGTRLLVL.